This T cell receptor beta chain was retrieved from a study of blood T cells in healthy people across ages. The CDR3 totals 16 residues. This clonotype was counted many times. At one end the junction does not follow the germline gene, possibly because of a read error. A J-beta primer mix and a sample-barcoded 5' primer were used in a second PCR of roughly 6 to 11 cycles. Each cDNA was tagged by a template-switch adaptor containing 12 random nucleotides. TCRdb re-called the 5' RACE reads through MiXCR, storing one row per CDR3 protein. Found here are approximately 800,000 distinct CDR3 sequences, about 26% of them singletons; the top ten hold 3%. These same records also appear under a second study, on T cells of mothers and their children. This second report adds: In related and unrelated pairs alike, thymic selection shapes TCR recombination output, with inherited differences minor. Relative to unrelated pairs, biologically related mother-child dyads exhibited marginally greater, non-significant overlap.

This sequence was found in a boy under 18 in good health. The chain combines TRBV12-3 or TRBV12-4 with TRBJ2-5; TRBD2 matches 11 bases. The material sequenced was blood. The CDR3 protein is CASSPGTSGGGETQYF. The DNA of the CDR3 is TGCGCCAGCAGCCCGGGGACTAGCGGAGGGGGGGAGACCCAGTACTTC.